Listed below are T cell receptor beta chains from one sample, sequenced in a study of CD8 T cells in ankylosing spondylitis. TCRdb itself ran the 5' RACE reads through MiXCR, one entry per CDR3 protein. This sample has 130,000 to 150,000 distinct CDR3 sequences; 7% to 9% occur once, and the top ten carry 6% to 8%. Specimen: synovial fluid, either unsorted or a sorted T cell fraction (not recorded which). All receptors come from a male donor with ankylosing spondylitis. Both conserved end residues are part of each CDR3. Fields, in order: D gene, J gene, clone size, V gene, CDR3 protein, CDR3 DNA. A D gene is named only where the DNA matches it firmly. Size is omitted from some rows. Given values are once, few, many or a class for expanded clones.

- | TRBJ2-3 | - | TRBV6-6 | CASSPNGDTQYF | TGTGCCAGCAGCCCGAACGGAGATACGCAGTATTTT
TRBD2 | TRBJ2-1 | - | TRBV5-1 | CASSPRTSGGAAGLFF | TGCGCCAGCAGTCCGCGGACTAGCGGGGGGGCCGCGGGATTGTTCTTC
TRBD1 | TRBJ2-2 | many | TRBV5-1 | CASSYRTGGNIGELFF | TGCGCCAGCAGCTACCGGACAGGGGGCAACATAGGGGAGCTGTTTTTT
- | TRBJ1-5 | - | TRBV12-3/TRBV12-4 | CASTSWASTNQPQHF | TGTGCCAGCACCTCCTGGGCAAGTACCAATCAGCCCCAGCATTTT
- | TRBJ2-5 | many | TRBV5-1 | CASSVPGAQETQYF | TGCGCCAGCAGCGTTCCAGGGGCTCAAGAGACCCAGTACTTC
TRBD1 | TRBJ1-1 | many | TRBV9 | CASSPLGQGITEAFF | TGTGCCAGCAGCCCACTAGGACAGGGGATCACTGAAGCTTTCTTT
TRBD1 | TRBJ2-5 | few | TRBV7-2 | CASTFDRGQTQYF | TGTGCCAGCACCTTCGACAGGGGACAGACCCAGTACTTC
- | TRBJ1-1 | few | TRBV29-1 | CSVRGGSNTEAFF | TGCAGCGTTCGGGGGGGCTCGAACACTGAAGCTTTCTTT
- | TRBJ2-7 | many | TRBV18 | CASSEGQNYEQYF | TGTGCCAGCTCGGAGGGGCAAAACTACGAGCAGTACTTC
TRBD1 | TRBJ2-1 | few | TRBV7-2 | CASSRQGRNEQFF | TGTGCCAGCAGCCGACAGGGTCGGAATGAGCAGTTCTTC
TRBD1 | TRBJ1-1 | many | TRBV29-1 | CSVTGVLNTEAFF | TGCAGCGTAACAGGGGTTCTGAACACTGAAGCTTTCTTT
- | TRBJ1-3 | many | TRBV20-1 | CSALGQGNTIYF | TGCAGTGCCCTCGGACAGGGAAACACCATATATTTT
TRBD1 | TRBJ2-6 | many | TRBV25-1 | CAIRDRVGANVLTF | TGTGCCATCCGCGACAGGGTCGGGGCCAACGTCCTGACTTTC
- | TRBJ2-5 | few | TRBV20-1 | CSASLRGQETQYF | TGCAGTGCTAGCCTCCGCGGACAAGAGACCCAGTACTTC
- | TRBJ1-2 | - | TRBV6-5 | CASSYLQGPDGYTF | TGTGCCAGCAGTTACTTACAGGGTCCCGATGGCTACACCTTC
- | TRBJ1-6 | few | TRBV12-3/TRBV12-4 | CASSLGSGALSSPLHF | TGTGCCAGCAGTTTGGGATCGGGCGCCCTTAGTTCACCCCTCCACTTT
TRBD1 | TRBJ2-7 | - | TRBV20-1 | CSASNSETGDYEQYF | TGCAGTGCTAGTAATAGTGAGACAGGGGATTACGAGCAGTACTTC
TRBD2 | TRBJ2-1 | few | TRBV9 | CASSESGGPASSYNEQFF | TGTGCCAGCAGCGAAAGCGGGGGGCCGGCGAGCTCCTACAATGAGCAGTTCTTC
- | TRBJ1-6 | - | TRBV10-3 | CAISGGSPNSPLHF | TGTGCCATCAGTGGTGGAAGCCCTAATTCACCCCTCCACTTT
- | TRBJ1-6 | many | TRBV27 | CASSFGQGSPLHF | TGTGCCAGCAGTTTCGGGCAGGGTTCACCCCTCCACTTT
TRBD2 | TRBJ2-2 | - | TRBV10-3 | CAISDRTSGTGELFF | TGTGCCATCAGTGATCGGACTAGTGGCACCGGGGAGCTGTTTTTT
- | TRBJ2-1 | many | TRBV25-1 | CASSDLSLFEQFF | TGTGCCAGCAGTGATCTAAGTTTGTTTGAGCAGTTCTTC
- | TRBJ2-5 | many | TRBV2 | CASSSSSGGKETQYF | TGTGCCAGCAGTTCCTCATCGGGCGGAAAAGAGACCCAGTACTTC
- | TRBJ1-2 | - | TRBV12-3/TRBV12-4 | CASRRTDNYGYTF | TGTGCCAGCAGACGGACCGATAACTATGGCTACACCTTC
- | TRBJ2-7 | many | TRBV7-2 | CASSLDGAAYEQYF | TGTGCCAGCAGCTTAGATGGGGCGGCCTACGAGCAGTACTTC
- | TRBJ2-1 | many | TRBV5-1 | CASSLEGWQDEQFF | TGCGCCAGCAGCTTGGAAGGGTGGCAGGATGAGCAGTTCTTC
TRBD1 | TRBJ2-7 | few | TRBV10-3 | CAISEPDRSSYEQYF | TGTGCCATCAGTGAGCCGGACAGGAGCTCCTACGAGCAGTACTTC
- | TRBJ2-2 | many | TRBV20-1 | CSALRGREPTGELFF | TGCAGTGCCCTAAGAGGCCGGGAGCCTACCGGGGAGCTGTTTTTT
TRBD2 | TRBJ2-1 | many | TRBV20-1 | CSAAGLAGVVNEQFF | TGCAGTGCTGCCGGACTAGCGGGAGTTGTGAATGAGCAGTTCTTC
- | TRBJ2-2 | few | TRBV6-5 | CASSYRGSGRLTGELFF | TGTGCCAGCAGTTACCGGGGGAGTGGGAGACTTACCGGGGAGCTGTTTTTT
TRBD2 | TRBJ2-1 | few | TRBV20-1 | CSPIGGSVYNEQFF | TGCAGCCCAATAGGCGGGAGTGTATACAATGAGCAGTTCTTC
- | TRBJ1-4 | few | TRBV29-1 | CSVCREIGEKLFF | TGCAGCGTGTGCCGGGAAATCGGTGAAAAACTGTTTTTT
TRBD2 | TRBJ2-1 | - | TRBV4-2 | CASSHAQDSGGAYEQFF | TGTGCCAGCAGCCACGCCCAGGATAGCGGGGGGGCCTATGAGCAGTTCTTC
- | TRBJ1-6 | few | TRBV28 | CASRIPGQVNSPLHF | TGTGCCAGCAGAATTCCGGGACAAGTCAATTCACCCCTCCACTTT
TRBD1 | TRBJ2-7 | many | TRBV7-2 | CASSWDRGTNEQYF | TGTGCCAGCAGCTGGGACAGGGGGACAAACGAGCAGTACTTC
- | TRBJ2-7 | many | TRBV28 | CASSSIRDFAYEQYF | TGTGCCAGCAGTTCCATCCGGGACTTCGCCTACGAGCAGTACTTC
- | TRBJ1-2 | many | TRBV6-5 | CASRGSYGYTF | TGTGCCAGCAGGGGATCCTATGGCTACACCTTC
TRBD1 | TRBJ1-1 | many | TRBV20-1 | CSATPGGFEAFF | TGCAGTGCTACTCCAGGGGGTTTTGAAGCTTTCTTT
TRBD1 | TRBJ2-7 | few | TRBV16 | CASSQLWTGPSYEQYF | TGTGCCAGCAGCCAACTCTGGACAGGTCCTTCCTACGAGCAGTACTTC
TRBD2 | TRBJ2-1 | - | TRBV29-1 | CSGGGNEQFF | TGCAGCGGGGGGGGAAATGAGCAGTTCTTC
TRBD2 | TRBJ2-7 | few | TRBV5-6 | CASSFIAGDEQYF | TGTGCCAGCAGCTTTATAGCGGGGGACGAGCAGTACTTC
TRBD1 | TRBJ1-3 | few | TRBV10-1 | CASSPGGTVSGNTIYF | TGCGCCAGCAGCCCCGGAGGGACAGTCTCTGGAAACACCATATATTTT
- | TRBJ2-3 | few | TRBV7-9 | CASSLNENTQYF | TGTGCCAGCAGTCTAAATGAGAATACGCAGTATTTT
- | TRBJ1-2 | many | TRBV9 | CASSVTTGKYGYTF | TGTGCCAGCAGCGTAACAACAGGGAAGTATGGCTACACCTTC
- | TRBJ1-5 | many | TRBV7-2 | CASSLVHQPQHF | TGTGCCAGCAGCTTAGTCCATCAGCCCCAGCATTTT
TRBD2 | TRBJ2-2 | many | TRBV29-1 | CSVQKSSLAGASGELFF | TGCAGCGTCCAAAAATCCTCACTAGCGGGAGCGAGCGGGGAGCTGTTTTTT